The 32 T cell receptor beta chains below come from one sample, sequenced in a study of T cells in localized non-small cell lung cancer (dated by TCRdb to between 2020 and 2021). The method behind the library was the immunoSEQ multiplex PCR assay. TCRdb carries this immuneACCESS record with in-frame sequences only. Its versions omit some clonotypes, under half of them owing to an unresolved V gene in the studies checked, with the rest unexplained. The sample table records more than 70,000 clones; just under 85% of these occur just once. The ten most abundant clones make up under 3.5% of the sample. This specimen was peripheral blood, taken before any cancer treatment. These receptors all come from a man aged 40 to 70 with stage I lung adenocarcinoma.

About this clone: The junction departs from the called germline gene at one end, perhaps through a read error. In DNA form, the CDR3 reads TGTGCCAGCAGCCCAGCCACGACGGGGGGGTACCATGAGACCCAGTACTTC. Protein sequence: CASSPATTGGYHETQYF. The genes are TRBV7-9 and TRBJ2-5; 8 bases fit TRBD2. Germline V gene data show CDR1 as SEHNR and CDR2 as FQNEAQ (reference sequence). CDR3 length: 17 residues.

This rearrangement joins TRBV6-6 to TRBJ2-7; no reliable D call. This CDR3 is built from 14 residues. Germline V gives CDR1 MNHNY, CDR2 SVGAGI (reference sequence). V lost 0 bases, J lost 12 bases, and 18 bases lay in between. CDR3 in DNA: TGTGCCAGCAGTTACTCCGGACCTATCTACCAGCGGTACTTC. Its translation: CASSYSGPIYQRYF.

This clone was observed a handful of times. The chain employs TRBV9 and TRBJ1-1, with D perhaps matching TRBD1 (5 bases). The germline gives CDR1 SGDLS, CDR2 YYNGEE. The CDR3 contains 15 residues. V lost 4 bases to trimming and J lost 0 bases, with 13 bases between them. Here the CDR3 reads CASSLGVGMNTEAFF. The CDR3 nucleotides read TGTGCCAGCAGCTTGGGGGTGGGGATGAACACTGAAGCTTTCTTT.

The chain is built from TRBV9 and TRBJ2-2, with D unresolved. V shed 3 bases and J shed 5 bases, with 5 bases lying between them. Germline CDR1 and CDR2: SGDLS and YYNGEE. CDR3 size: 12 residues. In DNA form, the CDR3 reads TGTGCCAGCAGCGCACTTACCGGGGAGCTGTTTTTT. Translated, it gives CASSALTGELFF.

The gene calls are TRBV7-6 and TRBJ2-7; 8 positions agree with TRBD1. Trimming cost V 5 bases and J 5 bases; bases outside gene matches: 11. Looked up from germline, CDR1 is SGHVS and CDR2 is FNYEAQ. This CDR3 is built from 15 residues. CDR3 DNA: TGTGCCAGCAGCGCCCGCCGGGACAGGATCAACGAGCAGTACTTC. Translating gives CASSARRDRINEQYF.

V and J are TRBV21-1 and TRBJ1-2. TRBV21-1 is a recognized pseudogene. The CDR3 is made up of 15 amino acids. The CDR3 DNA reads TGTGCCAGCAGCAAACGTAGGAGTTCCGCCTATGGCTACACCTTC. Protein: CASSKRRSSAYGYTF.

The chain uses TRBV19 and TRBJ1-1; D call uncertain. Germline CDR1 is LNHDA and CDR2 is SQIVND (reference sequence). The CDR3 is made up of 14 amino acids. Trimming removed 0 bases at V and 3 bases at J, with 8 bases between. The CDR3 is CASSIDGEDTEAFF. The CDR3, as DNA: TGTGCCAGTAGTATAGATGGGGAGGACACTGAAGCTTTCTTT.

The V and J genes are TRBV2 and TRBJ1-2; the match to TRBD1 covers 10 bases. The CDR3 length is 15 residues. After removal of 6 bases from V and 5 bases from J, the junction contained 9 bases not matched to a gene. The V gene's germline CDR1 is SNHLY and CDR2 FYNNEI. CDR3 nucleotide sequence: TGTGCCAGCAGGCCGGACAGGGGGGGAGGGTATGGCTACACCTTC. Amino acids: CASRPDRGGGYGYTF.

The chain recombines TRBV7-9 with TRBJ2-1; D is ambiguous. Germline V gives CDR1 SEHNR, CDR2 FQNEAQ (reference sequence). The CDR3 sequence is 15 residues long. The V and J ends lost 3 bases and 0 bases respectively, with 9 bases between them. The CDR3 loop is CASSFTSVSYNEQFF. The CDR3 bases are TGTGCCAGCAGCTTTACAAGCGTCTCCTACAATGAGCAGTTCTTC.

J is TRBJ1-2 and V is TRBV19; TRBD1 might be the D (5 bases). The CDR3 has 15 residues. Germline loops: CDR1 LNHDA, CDR2 SQIVND (reference sequence). CDR3 protein: CATVVTDGTNYGYTF. Written as DNA, the CDR3 is TGTGCAACGGTAGTGACAGATGGAACTAACTATGGCTACACCTTC.

The V and J genes are TRBV5-1 and TRBJ1-5; D uncertain. Germline values: CDR1 SGHRS, CDR2 YFSETQ. This CDR3 spans 16 amino acids. Trimming removed 0 bases at V and 2 bases at J, with 12 bases between. Here the CDR3 DNA reads TGCGCCAGCAGCTTGGGGGGAGGAGATCGCAATCAGCCCCAGCATTTT. Translating gives CASSLGGGDRNQPQHF.

The chain carries TRBV6-5 and TRBJ2-7, with a weak D call TRBD2 (5 bases). Looked up from germline, CDR1 is MNHEY and CDR2 is SVGAGI. This CDR3 spans 13 amino acids. The V end was cut by 0 bases, the J end by 6 bases, with 9 bases between. CDR3 coding DNA: TGTGCCAGCAGTTACTCGCCGGGAAGCGAGCAGTACTTC. Amino acid sequence: CASSYSPGSEQYF.

This rearrangement joins TRBV7-8 to TRBJ1-2; TRBD1 matches 7 bases. The junction had 11 bases not matched to a gene; V was cut back by 5 bases and J by 5 bases. This CDR3 has 15 amino acids. Germline CDR1 reads SGHVS; CDR2 reads FQNEAQ. CDR3 in DNA: TGTGCCAGCAGCCCTTCGACAGGGCTAAATTATGGCTACACCTTC. Translating gives CASSPSTGLNYGYTF.

The V gene is TRBV5-5, the J gene TRBJ2-2; D is perhaps TRBD2 (5 bases). V was cut by 0 bases and J by 1 base, with 10 bases left in between. From germline, CDR1 is SGHKS and CDR2 YYEKEE (reference sequence). The CDR3 has 16 residues. As DNA, the CDR3 is TGTGCCAGCAGCTTGGGACCAGCGGTGAACACCGGGGAGCTGTTTTTT. This sequence encodes CASSLGPAVNTGELFF.

The gene calls are TRBV6-5 and TRBJ1-4, with D possibly being TRBD1 (5 bases). CDR1 and CDR2 (germline): MNHEY, SVGAGI. The CDR3 extends over 14 amino acids. V was clipped by 6 bases and J by 10 bases, with 18 bases between them. CDR3 DNA: TGTGCCAGCAGGCAGGGTGGGAGTTGGGGAAAACTGTTTTTT. This translates into CASRQGGSWGKLFF.

J is TRBJ1-5 and V is TRBV18, with unresolved D. The germline V and J ends were trimmed by 3 bases and 5 bases, with 11 bases remaining between them. Germline assignment: CDR1 KGHSH and CDR2 LQKENI. The CDR3 extends over 14 amino acids. DNA of the CDR3: TGTGCCAGCTCACCTACTCGAGAGGATCAGCCCCAGCATTTT. This sequence encodes CASSPTREDQPQHF.

The V gene is TRBV9, the J gene TRBJ2-3, with D possibly matching TRBD1 (5 bases). From germline, CDR1 is SGDLS and CDR2 YYNGEE. The CDR3 consists of 19 residues. V shed 3 bases and J shed 4 bases, with 27 bases lying between them. The DNA of the CDR3 is TGTGCCAGCAGCGCGATCCCCTCTGCAGGGCTCATTAGGGCAGATACGCAGTATTTT. It translates to CASSAIPSAGLIRADTQYF. Combining the CDR3 with reference TRBV9 and TRBJ2-3 gives the whole variable domain DSGVTQTPKHLITATGQRVTLRCSPRSGDLSVYWYQQSLDQGLQFLIQYYNGEERAKGNILERFSAQQFPDLHSELNLSSLELGDSALYFCASSAIPSAGLIRADTQYFGPGTRLTVL.

This chain uses TRBV7-9 with TRBJ1-2; tentatively, D is TRBD1 (6 bases). CDR1 and CDR2 (germline): SEHNR, FQNEAQ (reference sequence). Trimming cost V 8 bases and J 4 bases, with 20 bases left between them. This CDR3 is 15 amino acids long. The CDR3 DNA sequence: TGTGCCAGCGGAGTGGGTGGGGGCGCAATCTATGGCTACACCTTC. Amino acids: CASGVGGGAIYGYTF.

The genes are TRBV5-1 and TRBJ2-5, with 7 bases aligning to TRBD1. V shed 3 bases, J shed 1 base, and the junction held 15 bases outside the gene matches. CDR3 length: 18 residues. Germline CDR1 is SGHRS and CDR2 is YFSETQ. The CDR3 reads CASSSGLLGQTSQETQYF. Written as DNA, the CDR3 is TGCGCCAGCAGCTCGGGCCTCCTGGGACAGACATCCCAAGAGACCCAGTACTTC.

CDR3 DNA: TGTGCCAGCTCGCGGACGGAGGGATCTGGAAACACCATATATTTT. Protein sequence: CASSRTEGSGNTIYF. This chain joins TRBV18 and TRBJ1-3, with D hard to call. Trimming took 6 bases from V and 1 from J, leaving 13 bases between them. Looked up from germline, CDR1 is KGHSH and CDR2 is LQKENI. There are 15 residues in the CDR3.

V and J are TRBV27 and TRBJ2-5; D perhaps matches TRBD2 (6 bases). This CDR3 has 14 amino acids. Germline V gene lookup returns CDR1 MNHEY and CDR2 SMNVEV (reference sequence). Trimming took off 3 bases at V and 3 bases at J, with 11 bases between the two ends. The DNA of the CDR3 is TGTGCCAGCAGTTTTTTCGGGGGTGAAGAGACCCAGTACTTC. Translated: CASSFFGGEETQYF.

The chain is built from TRBV2 and TRBJ2-2; 9 bases align to TRBD2. The CDR3 is 17 residues long. From germline, CDR1 is SNHLY and CDR2 FYNNEI. The trim removed 1 base at V and 4 bases at J, leaving 7 bases unmatched. CDR3 residues: CASSEEGSGSGTGELFF. CDR3 DNA sequence: TGTGCCAGCAGTGAAGAAGGTAGCGGGAGTGGCACCGGGGAGCTGTTTTTT.

The V and J genes are TRBV29-1 and TRBJ2-7, with a weak D call TRBD1 (5 bases). CDR3 length: 14 amino acids. Germline-derived CDR1 and CDR2 are SQVTM and ANQGSEA. V lost 4 bases to trimming and J lost 2 bases, with 15 bases between them. The CDR3 loop is CSVGGTGPTYEQYF. The CDR3 DNA reads TGCAGCGTTGGGGGTACAGGTCCGACCTACGAGCAGTACTTC.

This chain connects TRBV7-3 to TRBJ1-1; D is perhaps TRBD1 (5 bases). CDR3 length: 13 residues. Deletions cut 5 bases from V and 3 bases from J, with 10 bases between. Germline values: CDR1 SGHTA, CDR2 FQGTGA. As DNA, the CDR3 is TGTGCCAGCAGCCCTGACAGATACACTGAAGCTTTCTTT. Translated: CASSPDRYTEAFF.

The chain couples TRBV18 to TRBJ1-1; no firm D call. The CDR3 totals 12 residues. CDR1 and CDR2 from the germline V gene are KGHSH and LQKENI. V dropped 2 bases and J dropped 9 bases, with 10 bases sitting between them. The CDR3 DNA reads TGTGCCAGCTCACCATTGGGCCTTAAAGCTTTCTTT. The encoded protein is CASSPLGLKAFF.

The chain employs TRBV7-8 and TRBJ2-7; 7 nucleotides match TRBD1. From germline, CDR1 is SGHVS and CDR2 FQNEAQ. This CDR3 comprises 16 residues. The V segment lost 5 bases and the J segment 2 bases; nucleotides outside the gene matches: 12. The CDR3, as DNA: TGTGCCAGCAGCCCCTTAAGGTGGGACAGAGCCTACGAGCAGTACTTC. This encodes CASSPLRWDRAYEQYF.

The rearrangement uses TRBV28 and TRBJ2-7; 11 bases map to TRBD2. The germline V gene encodes CDR1 MDHEN and CDR2 SYDVKM. The CDR3 has 15 residues. V was clipped by 6 bases and J by 4 bases; unmatched bases: 8. In nucleotides, the CDR3 is TGTGCCAGCAGCAGGGGGACTAGCGGCTCGTACGAGCAGTACTTC. This sequence encodes CASSRGTSGSYEQYF.

The chain is built from TRBV7-2 and TRBJ2-5; D call uncertain. Germline CDR1 SGHTA, CDR2 FQGNSA. CDR3 length: 16 amino acids. V was shortened by 5 bases and J by 5 bases, with 21 bases between the two germline ends. The CDR3 loop is CASSRLAALGRETQYF. The CDR3 nucleotides are TGTGCCAGCAGCCGCCTCGCTGCGCTCGGAAGGGAGACCCAGTACTTC.

Relative to its sample, this clone is medium-sized. The V and J genes are TRBV7-8 and TRBJ2-5; D possibly matches TRBD1 or TRBD2 (5 bases each). The V end lost 3 bases, the J end lost 5 bases, and 25 bases lay between the germline ends. Germline CDR1 is SGHVS and CDR2 is FQNEAQ. CDR3 size: 18 residues. In DNA form, the CDR3 reads TGTGCCAGCAGCTTCCTCAGTTGGCGGGCTAGCAGGGCCGAGACCCAGTACTTC. Translating it yields CASSFLSWRASRAETQYF.

This clone came up a few times. The rearrangement links TRBV5-5 to TRBJ1-1; D unresolved. V was pared by 4 bases and J by 4 bases, with 20 bases between. CDR3 length equals 16 residues. Looked up from germline, CDR1 is SGHKS and CDR2 is YYEKEE (reference sequence). The CDR3 DNA sequence: TGTGCCAGCAGCCTGGACGCATCTCTCCTGGGCACTGAAGCTTTCTTT. Its translation is CASSLDASLLGTEAFF.

V is TRBV13 and J is TRBJ2-3, with 7 bases matching TRBD2. Looked up from germline, CDR1 is PRHDT and CDR2 is FYEKMQ (reference sequence). The CDR3 runs to 16 residues. V lost 4 bases to trimming and J lost 6 bases; unmatched junction nucleotides: 13. CDR3 sequence: CASSSTPSGRGDTQYF. The CDR3 coding sequence is TGTGCCAGCAGCTCGACCCCTAGCGGAAGAGGGGATACGCAGTATTTT. The variable domain in full, with the rest retrieved from reference TRBV13 and TRBJ2-3, is AAGVIQSPRHLIKEKRETATLKCYPIPRHDTVYWYQQGPGQDPQFLISFYEKMQSDKGSIPDRFSAQQFSDYHSELNMSSLELGDSALYFCASSSTPSGRGDTQYFGPGTRLTVL.

This clone was picked up one time. This chain uses TRBV11-2 with TRBJ1-1; the D gene is possibly TRBD1 (6 bases). This CDR3 has 16 amino acids. V lost 3 bases, J lost 0 bases, and 14 bases lay in between. CDR1 is SGHAT, CDR2 FQNNGV, per germline. The CDR3 region is CASSFAGAWVNTEAFF. In DNA form, the CDR3 reads TGTGCCAGCAGCTTTGCAGGGGCCTGGGTGAACACTGAAGCTTTCTTT.